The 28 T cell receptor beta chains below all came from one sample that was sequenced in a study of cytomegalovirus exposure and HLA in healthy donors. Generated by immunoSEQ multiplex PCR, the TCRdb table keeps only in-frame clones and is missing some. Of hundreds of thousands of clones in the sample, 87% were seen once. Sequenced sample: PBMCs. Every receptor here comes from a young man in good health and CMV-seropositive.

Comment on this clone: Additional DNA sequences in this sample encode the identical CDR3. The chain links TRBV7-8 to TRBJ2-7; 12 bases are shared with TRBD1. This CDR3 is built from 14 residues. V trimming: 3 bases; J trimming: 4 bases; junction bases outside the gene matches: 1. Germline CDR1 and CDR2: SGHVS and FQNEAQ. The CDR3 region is CASSLGQGAYEQYF. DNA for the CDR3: TGTGCCAGCAGCTTGGGACAGGGGGCATACGAGCAGTACTTC.

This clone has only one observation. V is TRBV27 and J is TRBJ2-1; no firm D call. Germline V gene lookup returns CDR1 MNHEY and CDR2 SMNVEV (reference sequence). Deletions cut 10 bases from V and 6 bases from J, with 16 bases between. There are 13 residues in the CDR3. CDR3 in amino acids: CATTDDDRNEQFF. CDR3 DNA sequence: TGTGCCACCACCGATGACGACCGCAATGAGCAGTTCTTC.

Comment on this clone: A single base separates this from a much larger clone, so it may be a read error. The CDR3 DNA reads TGTGCCAGCAGCTCTGGAAACACCATATATTTT. Its translation is CASSSGNTIYF. The gene calls are TRBV25-1 and TRBJ1-3, with D uncertain. This CDR3 comprises 11 residues. The ends were cut back, 6 bases at V and 0 bases at J, with 0 bases in the middle. Germline CDR1 reads MGHDK; CDR2 reads SYGVNS.

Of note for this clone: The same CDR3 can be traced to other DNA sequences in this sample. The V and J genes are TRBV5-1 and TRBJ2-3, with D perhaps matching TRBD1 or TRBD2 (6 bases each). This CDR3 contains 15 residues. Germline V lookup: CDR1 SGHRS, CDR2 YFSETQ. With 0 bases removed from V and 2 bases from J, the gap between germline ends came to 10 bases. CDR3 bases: TGCGCCAGCAGCTTGGCGGGGGCGCCCACAGATACGCAGTATTTT. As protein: CASSLAGAPTDTQYF.

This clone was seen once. CDR3 sequence: CASSRGQGTDTQYF. The CDR3 coding sequence is TGTGCCAGCAGCCGGGGACAGGGGACAGATACGCAGTATTTT. V and J are TRBV21-1 and TRBJ2-3; TRBD1 was called by the table and not checked on the DNA. TRBV21-1 is listed as a pseudogene. This CDR3 contains 14 residues.

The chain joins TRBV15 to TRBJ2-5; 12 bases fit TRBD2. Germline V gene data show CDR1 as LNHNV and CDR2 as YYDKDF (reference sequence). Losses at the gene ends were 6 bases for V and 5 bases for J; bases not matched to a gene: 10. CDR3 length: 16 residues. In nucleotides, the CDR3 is TGTGCCACCAGGGCCCAGACTAGCGGGAGTAGGGAGACCCAGTACTTC. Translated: CATRAQTSGSRETQYF.

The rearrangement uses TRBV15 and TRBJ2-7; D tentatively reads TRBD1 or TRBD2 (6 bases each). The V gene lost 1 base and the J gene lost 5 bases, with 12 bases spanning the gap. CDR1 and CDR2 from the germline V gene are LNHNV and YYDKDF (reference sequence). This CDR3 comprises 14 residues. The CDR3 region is CATSRGRGLDEQYF. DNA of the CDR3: TGTGCCACCAGCAGAGGTCGGGGGCTCGACGAGCAGTACTTC. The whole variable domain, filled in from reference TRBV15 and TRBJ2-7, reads DAMVIQNPRYQVTQFGKPVTLSCSQTLNHNVMYWYQQKSSQAPKLLFHYYDKDFNNEADTPDNFQSRRPNTSFCFLDIRSPGLGDTAMYLCATSRGRGLDEQYFGPGTRLTVT.

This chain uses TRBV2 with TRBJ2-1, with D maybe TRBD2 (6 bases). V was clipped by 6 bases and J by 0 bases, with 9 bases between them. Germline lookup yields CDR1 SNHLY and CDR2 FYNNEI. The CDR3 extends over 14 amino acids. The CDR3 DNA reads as TGTGCCAGCAGGGACGGGAGCTCCTACAATGAGCAGTTCTTC. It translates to CASRDGSSYNEQFF. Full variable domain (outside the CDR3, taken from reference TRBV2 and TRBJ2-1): EPEVTQTPSHQVTQMGQEVILRCVPISNHLYFYWYRQILGQKVEFLVSFYNNEISEKSEIFDDQFSVERPDGSNFTLKIRSTKLEDSAMYFCASRDGSSYNEQFFGPGTRLTVL.

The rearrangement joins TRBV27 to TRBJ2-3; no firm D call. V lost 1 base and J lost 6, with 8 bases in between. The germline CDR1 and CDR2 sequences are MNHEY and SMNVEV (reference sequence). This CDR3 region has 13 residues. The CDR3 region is CASSLYSLDTQYF. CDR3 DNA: TGTGCCAGCAGTTTATATTCCTTGGATACGCAGTATTTT.

This CDR3 reads CASSQEWSGFGDSNQPQHF. The CDR3 nucleotides read TGCGCCAGCAGCCAAGAATGGTCCGGTTTCGGGGATAGCAATCAGCCCCAGCATTTT. V usage is TRBV4-3 and J usage is TRBJ1-5; D remains unclear. Germline loops: CDR1 LGHNA, CDR2 YSLEER. The V end lost 0 bases, the J end lost 0 bases, and 18 bases lay between the germline ends. This CDR3 has 19 residues.

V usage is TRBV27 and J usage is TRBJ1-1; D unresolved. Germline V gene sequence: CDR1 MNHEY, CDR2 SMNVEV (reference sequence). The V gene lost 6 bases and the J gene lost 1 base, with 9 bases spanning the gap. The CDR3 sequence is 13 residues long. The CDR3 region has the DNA TGTGCCAGCAGGGACCTCCCGAACACTGAAGCTTTCTTT. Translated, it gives CASRDLPNTEAFF.

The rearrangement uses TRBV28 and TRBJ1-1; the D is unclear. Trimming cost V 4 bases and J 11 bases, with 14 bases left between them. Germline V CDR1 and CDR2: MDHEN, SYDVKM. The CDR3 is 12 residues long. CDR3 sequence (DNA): TGTGCCAGCAGTTCTGTGGCCTCGGGGGCTTTCTTT. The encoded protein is CASSSVASGAFF.

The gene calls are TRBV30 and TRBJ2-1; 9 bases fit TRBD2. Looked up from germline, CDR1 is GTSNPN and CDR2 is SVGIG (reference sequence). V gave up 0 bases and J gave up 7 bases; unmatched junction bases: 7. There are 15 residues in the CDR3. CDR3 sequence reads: CAWSVRGLASNEQFF. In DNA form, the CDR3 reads TGTGCCTGGAGTGTAAGGGGACTAGCATCTAATGAGCAGTTCTTC.

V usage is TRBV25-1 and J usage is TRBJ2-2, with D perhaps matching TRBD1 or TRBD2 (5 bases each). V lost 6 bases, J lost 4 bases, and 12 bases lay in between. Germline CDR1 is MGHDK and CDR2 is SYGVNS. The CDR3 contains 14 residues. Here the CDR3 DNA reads TGTGCCAGCAGCGGATGGGGGAGCACCGGGGAGCTGTTTTTT. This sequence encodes CASSGWGSTGELFF.

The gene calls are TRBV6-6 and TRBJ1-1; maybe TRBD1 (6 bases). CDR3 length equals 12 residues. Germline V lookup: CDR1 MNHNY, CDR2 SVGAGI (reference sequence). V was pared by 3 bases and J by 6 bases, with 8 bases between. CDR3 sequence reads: CASSYTGSEAFF. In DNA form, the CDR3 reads TGTGCCAGCAGTTATACAGGGTCTGAAGCTTTCTTT.

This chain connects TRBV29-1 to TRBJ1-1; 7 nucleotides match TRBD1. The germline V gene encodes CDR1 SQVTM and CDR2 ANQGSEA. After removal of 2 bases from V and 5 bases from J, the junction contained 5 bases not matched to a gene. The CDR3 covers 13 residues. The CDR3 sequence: CSVEKRGRTEAFF. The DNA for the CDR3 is TGCAGCGTTGAAAAAAGGGGGCGAACTGAAGCTTTCTTT.

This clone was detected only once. CDR3 sequence: CASSFSGSTDTQYF. Here the CDR3 DNA reads TGTGCCAGCAGCTTCAGCGGGAGTACAGATACGCAGTATTTT. V usage is TRBV5-4 and J usage is TRBJ2-3; 8 positions match TRBD2. Germline lookup yields CDR1 SGHNT and CDR2 YYREEE (reference sequence). The trim removed 2 bases at V and 3 bases at J, leaving 2 bases unmatched. The CDR3 contains 14 residues.

CDR3 in amino acids: CSVDGGLSTDTQYF. The CDR3 nucleotides read TGCAGCGTTGACGGTGGGCTAAGCACAGATACGCAGTATTTT. The chain links TRBV29-1 to TRBJ2-3; no reliable D call. This CDR3 spans 14 amino acids. Germline CDR1 SQVTM, CDR2 ANQGSEA. Trimming took off 3 bases at V and 0 bases at J, with 10 bases between the two ends.

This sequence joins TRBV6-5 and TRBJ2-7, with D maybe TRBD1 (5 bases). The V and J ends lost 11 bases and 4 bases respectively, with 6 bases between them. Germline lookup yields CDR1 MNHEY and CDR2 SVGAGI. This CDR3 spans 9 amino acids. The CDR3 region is CAAGYEQYF. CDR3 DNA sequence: TGTGCCGCAGGGTACGAGCAGTACTTC.

Written as DNA, the CDR3 is TGCGCCAGCAGCTTGGGATGGGACAGTCCCGAGACCCAGTACTTC. This gives the protein CASSLGWDSPETQYF. The chain couples TRBV5-1 to TRBJ2-5; TRBD1 matches at 7 bases. The V gene end was trimmed by 0 bases and the J gene end by 5 bases; junction bases not matched to a gene: 7. Germline CDR1 is SGHRS and CDR2 is YFSETQ. This CDR3 spans 15 amino acids.

The CDR3, as DNA: TGTGCCAGCAGCTTAGCGAGGAGCAATGAGCAGTTCTTC. This sequence encodes CASSLARSNEQFF. V is TRBV7-9 and J is TRBJ2-1; D is uncertain. V lost 0 bases and J lost 6, with 6 bases in between. Germline V gives CDR1 SEHNR, CDR2 FQNEAQ (reference sequence). This CDR3 spans 13 amino acids. Based on the CDR3 plus reference TRBV7-9 and TRBJ2-1, the full variable domain is DTGVSQNPRHKITKRGQNVTFRCDPISEHNRLYWYRQTLGQGPEFLTYFQNEAQLEKSRLLSDRFSAERPKGSFSTLEIQRTEQGDSAMYLCASSLARSNEQFFGPGTRLTVL.

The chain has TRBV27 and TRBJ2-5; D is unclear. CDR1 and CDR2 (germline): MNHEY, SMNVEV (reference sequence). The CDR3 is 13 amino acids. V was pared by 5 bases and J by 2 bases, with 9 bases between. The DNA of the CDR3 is TGTGCCAGCAGTAACCGGGCACAAGAGACCCAGTACTTC. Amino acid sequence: CASSNRAQETQYF.

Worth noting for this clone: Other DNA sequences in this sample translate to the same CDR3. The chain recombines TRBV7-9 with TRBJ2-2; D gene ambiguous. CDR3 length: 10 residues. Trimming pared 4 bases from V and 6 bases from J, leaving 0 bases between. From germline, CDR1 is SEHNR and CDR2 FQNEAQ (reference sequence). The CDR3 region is CASSSGELFF. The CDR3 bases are TGTGCCAGCAGCTCCGGGGAGCTGTTTTTT.

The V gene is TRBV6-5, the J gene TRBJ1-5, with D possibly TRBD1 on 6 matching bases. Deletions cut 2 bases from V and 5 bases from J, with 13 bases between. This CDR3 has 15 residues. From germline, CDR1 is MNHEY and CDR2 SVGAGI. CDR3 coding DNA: TGTGCCAGCAGTTACGGCAGGGGTCGCCATCAGCCCCAGCATTTT. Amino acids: CASSYGRGRHQPQHF.

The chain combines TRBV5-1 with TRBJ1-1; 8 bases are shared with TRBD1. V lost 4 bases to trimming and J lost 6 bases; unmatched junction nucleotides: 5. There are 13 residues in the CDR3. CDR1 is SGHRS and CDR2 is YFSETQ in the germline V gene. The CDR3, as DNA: TGCGCCAGCAGCCTTAGACAGGGGCCTGAAGCTTTCTTT. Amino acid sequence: CASSLRQGPEAFF.

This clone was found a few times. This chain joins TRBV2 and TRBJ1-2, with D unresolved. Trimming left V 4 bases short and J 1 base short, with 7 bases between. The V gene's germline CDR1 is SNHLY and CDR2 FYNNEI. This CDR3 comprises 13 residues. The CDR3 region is CASSGSVNYGYTF. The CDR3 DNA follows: TGTGCCAGCAGTGGGTCCGTTAACTATGGCTACACCTTC.

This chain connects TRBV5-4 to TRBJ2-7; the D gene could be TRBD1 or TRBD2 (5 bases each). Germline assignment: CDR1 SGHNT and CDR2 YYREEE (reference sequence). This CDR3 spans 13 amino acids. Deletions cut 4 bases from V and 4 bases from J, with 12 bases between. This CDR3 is CASSAGTAYEQYF. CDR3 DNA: TGTGCCAGCAGCGCCGGGACCGCGTACGAGCAGTACTTC.

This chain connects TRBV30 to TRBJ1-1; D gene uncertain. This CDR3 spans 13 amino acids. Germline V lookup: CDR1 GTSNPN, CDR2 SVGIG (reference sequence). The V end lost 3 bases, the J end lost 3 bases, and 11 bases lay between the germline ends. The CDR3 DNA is TGTGCCTGGAGCTTAAGGTCACACACTGAAGCTTTCTTT. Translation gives CAWSLRSHTEAFF. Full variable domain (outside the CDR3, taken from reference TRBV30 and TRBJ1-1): SQTIHQWPATLVQPVGSPLSLECTVEGTSNPNLYWYRQAAGRGLQLLFYSVGIGQISSEVPQNLSASRPQDRQFILSSKKLLLSDSGFYLCAWSLRSHTEAFFGQGTRLTVV.